This record looks at one T cell receptor beta chain sequence and its context. Its specificity is not known. The germline V gene has CDR1 SGHTA and CDR2 FQGNSA. Trimming took 2 bases from V and 8 from J, leaving 15 bases between them. The CDR3 loop spans 14 amino acids. The protocol was immunoSEQ multiplex PCR, while the TCRdb copy is restricted to in-frame clones and leaves out a portion. Of 150,000 to 200,000 clones listed, roughly 86% are singletons. The sample originates from a study of cytomegalovirus exposure and HLA in healthy donors. Findings and limits, study-wide: It was confirmed in vitro that a few of the CMV-associated chains were specific for CMV antigens. Cytomegalovirus association was assigned to approximately 160 TCR beta chains. The classifier was said to identify cytomegalovirus status with high specificity and sensitivity. There were some public TCRs occurring in many donors, but most TCR sequences were rare.

The clonotype was recovered from a man aged 30 to 45 in good health and CMV-seropositive. The chain carries TRBV7-2 and TRBJ1-2, with TRBD1 as a possible D gene (5 bases). The sequencing sample was made of PBMCs. This CDR3 reads CASSLFDSLQGYTF. The CDR3 DNA reads as TGTGCCAGCAGCTTATTTGACAGCCTCCAAGGCTACACCTTC.